This entry is about one T cell receptor beta chain. This clone was observed a single time. It lacks a known antigen. Nothing much larger sits one base from this clone, and base qualities are not available. TCRbeta CDR3 regions were amplified from genomic DNA using the immunoSEQ Assay, a bias-controlled multiplex PCR. Per the source publication's procedure: The number of nucleated cells in each sample was estimated from the amplification of reference gene primers within the assay. To quantify the absolute abundance of each unique TCRbeta CDR3 rearrangement, sequence reads were collapsed and filtered. For each sample, productive Simpson clonality was calculated as the square root of Simpson's diversity index across productive rearrangements. TCRdb re-hosts the immuneACCESS table, in-frame sequences only. Its copies lack some clones; in the studies checked, an unresolved V gene accounts for under half of them, and the cause for the rest is not known. From that table come the V and J calls and clone size; the DNA was used to work out D and trimming. The sample table records roughly 190,000 clones; 82% of these occur just once. The ten largest clones capture roughly 7.1% of the sample.

The data were taken from a study of blood T cell repertoires in COVID-19 (dated by TCRdb to about 2020). Concerning the study at large: Collaborator samples came from the United States, Italy and Spain and covered acute and convalescent phases of COVID-19. The material from the prospective study consisted of cDNA or gDNA derived from T cells, B-cell-depleted T cells, or PBMCs. The dataset comprised deeply sampled blood TCRbeta repertoires from subjects exposed to, actively infected with, or recovered from COVID-19. A freely available public database, intended as a resource for researchers studying the immune response to SARS-CoV-2, is where the repertoires were released. The samples were drawn from the first 160 participants of the ongoing ImmuneRACE study and from more than 1,000 subjects provided by 6 global collaborators. A de-identified subject ID, COVID-19 status, age in years and sex were almost always included in the sample metadata. HLA class I and class II types, where available, came from metadata supplied by the sample provider rather than from assay-based typing. The full study reports these points: Clinical and demographic metadata were provided uncurated, with the amount varying by source and participant.

One collaborating source in Seattle enrolled patients while the patients were actively infected and followed the patients over time throughout the course of disease. Each collaborating institution followed its own protocols to collect whole blood in K2EDTA tubes. For TCRbeta analysis, collaborators shipped samples in one of three forms: frozen whole blood, isolated PBMCs, or DNA extracted from either of those sample types. CDR1 MNHNS and CDR2 SASEGT were looked up in the germline V gene. Counted from cysteine to phenylalanine, this CDR3 has 13 amino acids. Only the CDR3 DNA stays, 39 bases, in frame from base 1. The germline V and J ends show losses of 2 bases and 4 bases respectively, and no gene match explains 1 base of the junction.

This TCR derives from a woman in her sixties or seventies with COVID-19, enrolled during active disease. The sequence joins TRBV6-1 to TRBJ2-7; TRBD1 agrees with 8 junctional bases. Sequenced material: peripheral blood. In nucleotide form, the sequence is TGTGCCAGCAGTGAAAGACAGGGGTACGAGCAGTACTTC. It translates to CASSERQGYEQYF.